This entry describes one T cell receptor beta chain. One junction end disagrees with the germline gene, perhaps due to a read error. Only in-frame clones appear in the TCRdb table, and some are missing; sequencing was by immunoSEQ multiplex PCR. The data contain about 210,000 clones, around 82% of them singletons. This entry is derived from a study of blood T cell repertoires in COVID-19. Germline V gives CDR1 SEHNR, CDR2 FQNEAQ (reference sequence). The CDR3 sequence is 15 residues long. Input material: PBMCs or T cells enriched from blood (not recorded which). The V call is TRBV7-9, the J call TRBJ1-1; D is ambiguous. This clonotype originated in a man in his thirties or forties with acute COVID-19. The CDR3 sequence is CASSLASARNTEAFF. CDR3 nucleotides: TGTGCCAGCAGCCTAGCGTCAGCGAGGAACACTGAAGCTTTCTTT.